This TCR beta chain originates from a study of cytomegalovirus exposure and HLA in healthy donors. Note on this clone: Its target is not known.

General study findings and limits: Per published reports, the classifier diagnosed cytomegalovirus status with high specificity and sensitivity. Most TCRs appeared rarely, but some public TCRs recurred in many donors.

The CDR3 is 14 amino acids. Germline V gene lookup returns CDR1 SGHDT and CDR2 YYEEEE. V was trimmed by 4 bases and J by 10 bases, leaving 15 bases between them. Profiling relied on immunoSEQ multiplex PCR, and the TCRdb table lists in-frame clones only, not all of them. This sample yields fewer than 150,000 clones, of which approximately 86% are seen a single time; approximately 7.5% belongs to the top ten. The source is a woman between 18 and 29 years old in good health and CMV-seropositive. The chain carries TRBV5-6 and TRBJ1-6; TRBD1 is a possible D gene (6 bases). The sequencing sample was made of PBMCs. In DNA, the CDR3 is TGTGCCAGCAGCCGAGGGACACCAGGATCACCCCTCCACTTT. Amino acid sequence: CASSRGTPGSPLHF.